One sample yielded the 8 T cell receptor beta chains listed below, sequenced in a study of blood T cell repertoires in COVID-19. Sequencing was performed with immunoSEQ multiplex PCR; in TCRdb, only in-frame clones are kept and a portion is missing. Of about 220,000 clones detected, around 90% appear once; the ten largest clones hold 14% to 15%. The specimen was PBMCs or T cells enriched from blood (not recorded which). The receptors shown here come from a woman aged 45-65 years with acute COVID-19.

The chain employs TRBV27 and TRBJ2-7; 11 bases align to TRBD2. CDR1 is MNHEY, CDR2 SMNVEV, per germline (reference sequence). After removal of 6 bases from V and 3 bases from J, the junction contained 4 bases not matched to a gene. CDR3 length equals 14 residues. This CDR3 is CASRAGTSGYEQYF. The CDR3 DNA reads TGTGCCAGCAGGGCCGGGACTAGCGGCTACGAGCAGTACTTC.

This clone was picked up one time. This chain uses TRBV5-4 with TRBJ2-3; maybe TRBD2 (5 bases). Germline CDR1 SGHNT, CDR2 YYREEE (reference sequence). This CDR3 has 16 amino acids. V was clipped by 1 base and J by 3 bases, with 15 bases between them. CDR3 in DNA: TGTGCCAGCAGCTTGTCGGCCGGGATGAGTACAGATACGCAGTATTTT. It is translated as CASSLSAGMSTDTQYF.

This CDR3 is CASSLAPRSYEQYF. The CDR3 DNA sequence: TGTGCCAGCAGTTTGGCTCCCCGCTCCTACGAGCAGTACTTC. The chain has TRBV27 and TRBJ2-7; D remains ambiguous. The CDR3 loop spans 14 amino acids. Trimming took 3 bases from V and 0 from J, leaving 9 bases between them. Germline values: CDR1 MNHEY, CDR2 SMNVEV (reference sequence).

This chain connects TRBV7-9 to TRBJ2-7; no definite D call. V was pared by 3 bases and J by 6 bases, with 6 bases between. The CDR3 length is 11 residues. CDR1 is SEHNR and CDR2 is FQNEAQ in the germline V gene (reference sequence). CDR3 region: CASSFSGEQYF. DNA of the CDR3: TGTGCCAGCAGCTTTAGTGGCGAGCAGTACTTC.

The J gene is TRBJ2-3, the V gene TRBV6-5; weak D call: TRBD2 (6 bases). The V gene lost 0 bases and the J gene lost 4 bases, with 8 bases spanning the gap. Germline V gene lookup returns CDR1 MNHEY and CDR2 SVGAGI. There are 14 residues in the CDR3. The CDR3 loop reads CASSYSRDADTQYF. The CDR3 DNA sequence: TGTGCCAGCAGTTACTCGCGGGACGCAGATACGCAGTATTTT.

This chain links TRBV25-1 with TRBJ2-3, with D possibly TRBD2 on 5 matching bases. Germline values: CDR1 MGHDK, CDR2 SYGVNS. The CDR3 spans 17 residues. The V gene lost 1 base and the J gene lost 1 base, with 15 bases spanning the gap. The CDR3 region has the DNA TGTGCCAGCAGTGAATTCGGGCCCACGAGGGGCACAGATACGCAGTATTTT. It translates to CASSEFGPTRGTDTQYF.

The chain is built from TRBV28 and TRBJ1-6; D might be TRBD1 (6 bases). The length of the CDR3 is 14 residues. The V end was cut by 4 bases, the J end by 10 bases, with 14 bases between. Germline assignment: CDR1 MDHEN and CDR2 SYDVKM. CDR3: CASSSPHRVSPLHF. In nucleotides, the CDR3 is TGTGCCAGCAGTTCCCCCCACAGGGTATCACCCCTCCACTTT.

The CDR3 DNA sequence: TGCGCCAGCAGCCCCGTGGGTGGACAGGCATACGAGCAGTACTTC. Protein product: CASSPVGGQAYEQYF. The chain has TRBV5-1 and TRBJ2-7, with TRBD1 matching 7 bases. Trimming cost V 4 bases and J 4 bases; bases outside gene matches: 11. This CDR3 spans 15 amino acids. CDR1 is SGHRS, CDR2 YFSETQ, per germline.